A selection of T cell receptor beta chains follows, all from one sample in a study of regulatory T cells in long-lasting Graves disease. TCRdb re-derived calls from the multiplex PCR reads in MiXCR, one entry per CDR3 protein. The table lists roughly 500,000 distinct CDR3 sequences, roughly 14% of them singletons. These sequences were also reported in another study, on T cells in Graves' hyperthyroidism and ophthalmopathy.

The material sequenced was peripheral blood mononuclear cells (PBMCs), taken at new diagnosis, from a patient treated with antithyroid drugs. The receptors derive from a man aged 25-45 years with Graves disease. CDR3s include the opening cysteine and the closing phenylalanine or tryptophan. The D gene is left open where the match is weak. Clone sizes are given selectively: once, few, many, or a class where the clone is expanded.

TRBJ2-1,-,-,TRBV5-6,CASTGGASYNEQFF,TGTGCCAGCACGGGCGGGGCGTCCTACAATGAGCAGTTCTTC
TRBJ2-5,-,few,TRBV11-1,CASSRGLTQETQYF,TGTGCCAGCAGCCGGGGACTGACCCAAGAGACCCAGTACTTC
TRBJ2-1,-,-,TRBV4-1,CASSQVAFNNEQFF,TGCGCCAGCAGCCAAGTGGCCTTCAACAATGAGCAGTTCTTC
TRBJ1-2,TRBD1,-,TRBV3-1,CASSRGTAGYGYTF,TGTGCCAGCAGCCGGGGGACAGCGGGGTATGGCTACACCTTC
TRBJ2-1,-,many,TRBV7-2,CASSSERNEQFF,TGTGCCAGCAGCTCAGAGCGGAATGAGCAGTTCTTC
TRBJ2-1,-,-,TRBV27,CASSSKGEQFF,TGTGCCAGCAGCAGTAAGGGTGAGCAGTTCTTC
TRBJ2-7,TRBD1,few,TRBV3-1,CASSQDSTGALSYEQYF,TGTGCCAGCAGCCAAGATTCGACAGGGGCGCTATCCTACGAGCAGTACTTC
TRBJ1-4,-,-,TRBV5-1,CASSLDTNEKLFF,TGCGCCAGCAGCTTGGACACTAATGAAAAACTGTTTTTT
TRBJ1-5,-,-,TRBV20-1,CSAGWGSNQPQHF,TGCAGTGCTGGGTGGGGTAGCAATCAGCCCCAGCATTTT
TRBJ2-1,-,many,TRBV11-2,CASAEGGPYNEQFF,TGTGCCAGCGCAGAAGGGGGGCCCTACAATGAGCAGTTCTTC
TRBJ1-5,TRBD1,many,TRBV12-3/TRBV12-4,CASSLGQEGNQPQHF,TGTGCCAGCAGTTTGGGACAGGAGGGCAATCAGCCCCAGCATTTT
TRBJ2-1,-,many,TRBV12-3/TRBV12-4,CASSFNVGSYNEQFF,TGTGCCAGCAGTTTTAATGTGGGATCCTACAATGAGCAGTTCTTC
TRBJ2-7,-,few,TRBV10-3,CAISEGPRYEQYF,TGTGCCATCAGTGAGGGGCCGCGATACGAGCAGTACTTC
TRBJ2-7,TRBD2,many,TRBV20-1,CSAAGLAKYEQYF,TGCAGTGCCGCGGGACTAGCGAAGTACGAGCAGTACTTC
TRBJ2-1,-,many,TRBV12-3/TRBV12-4,CASSFKGFEQFF,TGTGCCAGCAGTTTCAAAGGGTTTGAGCAGTTCTTC
TRBJ1-3,-,few,TRBV5-1,CASSLGADTIYF,TGCGCCAGCAGCTTGGGAGCGGACACCATATATTTT
TRBJ2-2,-,many,TRBV29-1,CSADGANTGELFF,TGCAGCGCCGACGGTGCGAACACCGGGGAGCTGTTTTTT
TRBJ1-2,-,-,TRBV7-2,CASSLSSWGEDGYTF,TGTGCCAGCAGCTTATCGAGTTGGGGGGAGGATGGCTACACCTTC
TRBJ2-1,TRBD2,-,TRBV7-9,CASSETSGTKYNEQFF,TGTGCCAGCTCCGAGACTAGCGGGACCAAGTACAATGAGCAGTTCTTC
TRBJ2-3,-,-,TRBV7-7,CASSTGTAPTDTQYF,TGTGCTAGCAGCACCGGGACCGCTCCCACAGATACGCAGTATTTT
TRBJ2-6,TRBD2,many,TRBV2,CASRPLAVQGSGANVLTF,TGTGCCAGCAGGCCCCTAGCGGTCCAAGGCTCTGGGGCCAACGTCCTGACTTTC
TRBJ1-2,TRBD1,-,TRBV29-1,CSVGQGGNYGYTF,TGCAGCGTTGGACAGGGGGGTAACTATGGCTACACCTTC
TRBJ1-5,TRBD1,many,TRBV19,CASTLLGQGYQPQHF,TGTGCCAGCACCTTATTAGGACAGGGATATCAGCCCCAGCATTTT
TRBJ2-1,-,many,TRBV12-3/TRBV12-4,CASRLGGLFSYNEQFF,TGTGCCAGCAGATTGGGAGGACTCTTCTCTTACAATGAGCAGTTCTTC
TRBJ2-5,TRBD2,few,TRBV9,CASSVASGSQETQYF,TGTGCCAGCAGCGTAGCGAGCGGGAGCCAAGAGACCCAGTACTTC
TRBJ2-7,-,few,TRBV3-1,CASSSTSLYSYEQYF,TGTGCCAGCAGCTCCACTAGCCTTTACTCCTACGAGCAGTACTTC
TRBJ2-3,TRBD2,-,TRBV9,CASSVRSGNPDTQYF,TGTGCCAGCAGCGTAAGGAGCGGGAATCCAGATACGCAGTATTTT
TRBJ2-3,-,-,TRBV27,CASSSRRASGTDTQYF,TGTGCCAGCAGTTCGCGTCGGGCTAGCGGCACAGATACGCAGTATTTT
TRBJ1-2,TRBD1,many,TRBV20-1,CSARARDRGTGYTF,TGCAGTGCTAGGGCCCGGGACAGGGGAACTGGCTACACCTTC
TRBJ1-3,-,few,TRBV30,CAWSPTAGGNTIYF,TGTGCCTGGAGCCCGACAGCGGGTGGAAACACCATATATTTT
TRBJ2-7,-,-,TRBV3-1,CASSPGWGPSYEQYF,TGTGCCAGCAGCCCGGGGTGGGGCCCCTCCTACGAGCAGTACTTC
TRBJ2-1,TRBD2,few,TRBV2,CASSFLIAGGSYNEQFF,TGTGCCAGCAGTTTCCTCATAGCGGGAGGTTCCTACAATGAGCAGTTCTTC
TRBJ2-7,-,few,TRBV18,CASSPFGADSSYEQYF,TGTGCCAGCTCACCCTTCGGGGCGGATAGCTCCTACGAGCAGTACTTC
TRBJ2-4,TRBD1,many,TRBV2,CASRMDRPNIQYF,TGTGCCAGCAGAATGGACAGGCCGAACATTCAGTACTTC
TRBJ2-5,-,many,TRBV18,CASSPPITETQYF,TGTGCCAGCTCACCACCGATTACGGAGACCCAGTACTTC
TRBJ1-1,-,many,TRBV29-1,CSVHQREAFF,TGCAGCGTCCACCAGAGAGAAGCTTTCTTT
TRBJ2-7,-,many,TRBV27,CASSLTGIAAISYEQYF,TGTGCCAGCAGTTTAACGGGCATAGCGGCGATCTCCTACGAGCAGTACTTC
TRBJ2-1,-,many,TRBV12-3/TRBV12-4,CASSPGRVPGNEQFF,TGTGCCAGCAGTCCGGGACGGGTGCCGGGCAATGAGCAGTTCTTC
TRBJ2-1,-,many,TRBV6-2/TRBV6-3,CASSNPGRDYEQFF,TGTGCCAGCAGTAACCCGGGACGGGACTATGAGCAGTTCTTC
TRBJ2-3,TRBD2,many,TRBV29-1,CSAVGGRDGTDTQYF,TGCAGCGCCGTGGGGGGGAGAGATGGCACAGATACGCAGTATTTT
TRBJ1-1,-,many,TRBV27,CASSLVTATKQNTEAFF,TGTGCCAGCAGTTTGGTGACGGCGACCAAACAAAACACTGAAGCTTTCTTT
TRBJ1-4,-,few,TRBV3-1,CASSQDHGYGEGDEKLFF,TGTGCCAGCAGCCAAGATCACGGCTACGGGGAGGGGGATGAAAAACTGTTTTTT
TRBJ2-5,TRBD2,few,TRBV27,CASSFRGTSGPGTQYF,TGTGCCAGCAGTTTCCGCGGGACTAGCGGGCCGGGGACCCAGTACTTC
TRBJ2-3,TRBD2,many,TRBV27,CASNPGLAGGDTQYF,TGTGCCAGCAATCCGGGACTAGCGGGAGGGGATACGCAGTATTTT
TRBJ2-1,TRBD2,many,TRBV29-1,CSVRGGTSGNEQFF,TGCAGCGTTCGAGGTGGGACTAGCGGCAATGAGCAGTTCTTC
TRBJ2-1,TRBD2,many,TRBV20-1,CSAPGLVGFNEQFF,TGCAGTGCTCCCGGACTAGTTGGTTTCAATGAGCAGTTCTTC
TRBJ1-4,-,many,TRBV28,CASSLGRVEKLFF,TGTGCCAGCAGTTTGGGACGGGTTGAAAAACTGTTTTTT
TRBJ2-5,TRBD2,many,TRBV7-6,CASSSSGRETQYF,TGTGCCAGCAGTTCGAGCGGGAGAGAGACCCAGTACTTC